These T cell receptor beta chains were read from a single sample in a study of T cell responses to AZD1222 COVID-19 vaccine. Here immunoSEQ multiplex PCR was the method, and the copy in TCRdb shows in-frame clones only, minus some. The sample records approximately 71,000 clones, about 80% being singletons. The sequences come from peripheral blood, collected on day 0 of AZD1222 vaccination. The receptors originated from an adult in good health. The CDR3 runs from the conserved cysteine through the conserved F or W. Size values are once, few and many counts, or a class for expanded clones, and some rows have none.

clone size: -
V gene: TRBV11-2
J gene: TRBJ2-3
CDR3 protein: CASSQRQAADTQYF

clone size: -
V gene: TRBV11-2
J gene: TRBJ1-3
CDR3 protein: CASSLWGGAGNTIYF

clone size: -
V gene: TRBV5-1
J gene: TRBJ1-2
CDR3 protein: CASSRDLTGTGYTF

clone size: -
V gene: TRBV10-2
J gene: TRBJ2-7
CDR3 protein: CATFGRQGSTTQYF

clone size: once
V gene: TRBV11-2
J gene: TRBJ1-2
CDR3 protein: CASSPTGGADYGYTF

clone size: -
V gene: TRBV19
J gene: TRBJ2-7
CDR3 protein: CASSIRASRRNYEQYF

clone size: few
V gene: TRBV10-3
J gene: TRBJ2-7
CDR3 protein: CAISESLILRRSSYEQYF

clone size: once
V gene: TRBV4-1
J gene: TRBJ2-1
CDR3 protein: CASSQEGRSGTNNEQFF

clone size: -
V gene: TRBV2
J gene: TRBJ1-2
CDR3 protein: CASRTGPGGYTF

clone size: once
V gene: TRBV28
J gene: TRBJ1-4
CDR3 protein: CASSEDVRNEKLFF

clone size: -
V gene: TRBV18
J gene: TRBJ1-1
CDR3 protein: CASSRNRGGTEAFF

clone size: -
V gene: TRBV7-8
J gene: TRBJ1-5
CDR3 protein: CASSLEAGVANQPQHF

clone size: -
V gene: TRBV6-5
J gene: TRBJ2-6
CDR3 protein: CASSYSGGSGANVLTF

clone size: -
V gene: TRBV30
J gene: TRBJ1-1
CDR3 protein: CAWRQDPNTEAFF

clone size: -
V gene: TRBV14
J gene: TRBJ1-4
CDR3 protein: CASSQERTGTRLNEKLFF

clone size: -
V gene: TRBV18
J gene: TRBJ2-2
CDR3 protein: CASSSAGPGARELFF

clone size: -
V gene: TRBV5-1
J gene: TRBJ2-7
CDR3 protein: CASSSTGTFYEQYF

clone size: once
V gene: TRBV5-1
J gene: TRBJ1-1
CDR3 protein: CASSLVSGAGTEAFF

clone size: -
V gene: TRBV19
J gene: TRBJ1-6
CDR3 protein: CASSNSGGGSPLHF

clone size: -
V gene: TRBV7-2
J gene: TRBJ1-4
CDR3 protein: CASSLQGARGEKLFF

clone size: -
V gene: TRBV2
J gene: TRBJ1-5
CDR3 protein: CASRMANQPQHF

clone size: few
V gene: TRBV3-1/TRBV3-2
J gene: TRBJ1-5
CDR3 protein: CASSQDPRGSQPQHF

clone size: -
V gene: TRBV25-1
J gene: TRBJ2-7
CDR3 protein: CASSEWDRPYEQYF

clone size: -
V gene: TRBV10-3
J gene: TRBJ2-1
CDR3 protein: CAISGHSTDEQFF

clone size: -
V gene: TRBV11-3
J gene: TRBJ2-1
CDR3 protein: CASSLRTSGGEQFF

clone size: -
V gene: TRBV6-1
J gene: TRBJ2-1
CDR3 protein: CASSETYGWNEQFF

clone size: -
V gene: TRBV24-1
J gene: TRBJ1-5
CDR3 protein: CATSDPGNHQPQHF

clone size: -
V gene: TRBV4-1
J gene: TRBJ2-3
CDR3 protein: CASSRGGLAGPDTQYF

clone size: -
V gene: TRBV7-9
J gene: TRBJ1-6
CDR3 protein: CASSLARGSHSPLHF

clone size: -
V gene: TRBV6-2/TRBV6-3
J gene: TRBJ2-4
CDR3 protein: CASSYSGREENIQYF

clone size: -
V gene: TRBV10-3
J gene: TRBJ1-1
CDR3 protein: CAIRNTGEGEAFF

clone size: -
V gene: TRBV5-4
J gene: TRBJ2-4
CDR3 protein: CASSLGGGVKNIQYF

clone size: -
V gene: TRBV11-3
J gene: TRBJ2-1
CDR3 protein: CASSFGARSYNEQFF

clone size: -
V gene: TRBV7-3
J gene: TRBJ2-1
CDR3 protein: CASSLPLGQGLSYNEQFF

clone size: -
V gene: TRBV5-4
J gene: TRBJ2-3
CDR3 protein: CASSKTGRSTDTQYF

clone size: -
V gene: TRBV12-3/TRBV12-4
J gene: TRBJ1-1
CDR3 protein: CASSQGTEAFF

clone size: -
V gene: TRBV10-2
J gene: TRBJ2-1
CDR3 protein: CASRLAGYINEQFF

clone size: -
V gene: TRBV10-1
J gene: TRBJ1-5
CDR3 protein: CASSSGTGGDQPQHF

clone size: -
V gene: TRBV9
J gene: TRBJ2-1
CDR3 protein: CASSVSGVGEQFF

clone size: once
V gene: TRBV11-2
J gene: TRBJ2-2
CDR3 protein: CASSWGDEYTGELFF

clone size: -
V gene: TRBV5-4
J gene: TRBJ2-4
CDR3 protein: CASSFRGAKNIQYF

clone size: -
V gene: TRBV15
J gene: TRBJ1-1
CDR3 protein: CATSYLLNTEAFF